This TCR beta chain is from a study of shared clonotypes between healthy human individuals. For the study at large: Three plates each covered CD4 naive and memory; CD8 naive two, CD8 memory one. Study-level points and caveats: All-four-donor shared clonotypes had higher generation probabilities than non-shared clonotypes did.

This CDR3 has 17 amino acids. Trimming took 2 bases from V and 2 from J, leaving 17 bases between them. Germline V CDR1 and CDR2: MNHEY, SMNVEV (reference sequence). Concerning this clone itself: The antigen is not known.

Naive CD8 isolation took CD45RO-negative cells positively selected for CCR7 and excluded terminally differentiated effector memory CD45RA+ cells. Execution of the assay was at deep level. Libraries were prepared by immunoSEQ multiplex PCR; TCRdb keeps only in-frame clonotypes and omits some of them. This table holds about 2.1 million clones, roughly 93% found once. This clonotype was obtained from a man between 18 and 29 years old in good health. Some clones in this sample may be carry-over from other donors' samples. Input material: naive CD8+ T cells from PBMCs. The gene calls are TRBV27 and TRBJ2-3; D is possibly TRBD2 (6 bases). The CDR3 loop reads CASSLILAGGATDTQYF. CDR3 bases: TGTGCCAGCAGTTTAATTCTGGCTGGCGGGGCCACAGATACGCAGTATTTT.